Below are 12 T cell receptor beta chains sequenced from a single sample in a study of shared T cell receptors in the human thymus. Using immunoSEQ multiplex PCR, the repertoire was profiled, and TCRdb retains in-frame clones only, with some absent. The sample contains approximately 760,000 clones, 70% to 90% of which appear only once. In addition, the sample was reused for a study of human thymus T cells.

Sequencing was performed on thymocytes. These receptor sequences come from a girl less than two years old with a congenital heart defect.

This clone came up a few times. The chain is built from TRBV28 and TRBJ1-4, with D possibly matching TRBD1 (5 bases). Germline loops: CDR1 MDHEN, CDR2 SYDVKM. The CDR3 is 16 amino acids. Trimming took off 4 bases at V and 0 bases at J, with 12 bases between the two ends. The CDR3 bases are TGTGCCAGCAGTTCTACAGGAGTTCCAACTAATGAAAAACTGTTTTTT. Protein sequence: CASSSTGVPTNEKLFF.

The J gene is TRBJ2-7, the V gene TRBV20-1, with D hard to call. The CDR3 has 11 residues. Looked up from germline, CDR1 is DFQATT and CDR2 is SNEGSKA (reference sequence). Trimming cost V 4 bases and J 4 bases, with 8 bases left between them. As DNA, the CDR3 is TGCAGTGCTACGACATCTTACGAGCAGTACTTC. Protein sequence: CSATTSYEQYF.

The gene calls are TRBV10-1 and TRBJ2-2; tentative D call: TRBD1 (5 bases). In germline, CDR1 is WNHNN, CDR2 SYGVQD (reference sequence). The CDR3 runs 14 residues. V was cut by 4 bases and J by 3 bases, with 9 bases left in between. The CDR3 protein is CASSGRRDTGELFF. The CDR3 DNA sequence: TGCGCCAGCAGTGGTCGCAGGGACACCGGGGAGCTGTTTTTT.

This clone has a handful of counts. The chain couples TRBV5-6 to TRBJ2-5; a weak D match, TRBD2 (5 bases). With 0 bases removed from V and 6 bases from J, the gap between germline ends came to 12 bases. Looked up from germline, CDR1 is SGHDT and CDR2 is YYEEEE. The CDR3 totals 14 residues. The DNA for the CDR3 is TGTGCCAGCAGCTTGGGGACTCCAAGGAAGACCCAGTACTTC. This gives the protein CASSLGTPRKTQYF. The full variable domain, with the rest looked up from reference TRBV5-6 and TRBJ2-5, is DAGVTQSPTHLIKTRGQQVTLRCSPKSGHDTVSWYQQALGQGPQFIFQYYEEEERQRGNFPDRFSGHQFPNYSSELNVNALLLGDSALYLCASSLGTPRKTQYFGPGTRLLVL.

The chain is built from TRBV5-1 and TRBJ1-3, with 8 nucleotides matching TRBD1. V was pared by 2 bases and J by 4 bases, with 11 bases of the junction left unmatched. This CDR3 comprises 17 residues. Germline values: CDR1 SGHRS, CDR2 YFSETQ. CDR3 loop: CASSFIPGQETGNTIYF. CDR3 sequence (DNA): TGCGCCAGCAGCTTCATCCCGGGACAGGAGACAGGAAACACCATATATTTT.

The chain uses TRBV12-5 and TRBJ1-5, with D maybe TRBD1 (5 bases). The V gene's germline CDR1 is LGHNT and CDR2 FRNRAP. There are 17 residues in the CDR3. V was shortened by 1 base and J by 7 bases, with 20 bases between the two germline ends. The CDR3 here is CASGLGGARQIVQPQHF. CDR3 DNA: TGTGCTAGTGGTTTGGGTGGGGCGAGGCAGATAGTACAGCCCCAGCATTTT.

In its sample, this clone was seen once. This chain uses TRBV27 with TRBJ1-5; D possibly corresponds to TRBD1 (6 bases). The ends were cut back, 8 bases at V and 8 bases at J, with 19 bases in the middle. The CDR3 totals 14 residues. Looked up from germline, CDR1 is MNHEY and CDR2 is SMNVEV (reference sequence). The CDR3 coding sequence is TGTGCCAGCGGGTCCGGGACATCCCCCGAGCCCCAGCATTTT. Translating gives CASGSGTSPEPQHF.

This clone was observed a few times. This chain connects TRBV18 to TRBJ1-4; tentatively, D is TRBD1 (5 bases). The CDR3 is 15 amino acids. Germline V CDR1 and CDR2: KGHSH, LQKENI. V was cut by 0 bases and J by 8 bases, with 13 bases left in between. Here the CDR3 reads CASSPPGPLKEKLFF. The CDR3 coding sequence is TGTGCCAGCTCACCACCGGGGCCCCTAAAGGAAAAACTGTTTTTT.

This sequence joins TRBV2 and TRBJ2-2; maybe TRBD1 (6 bases). Germline CDR1 is SNHLY and CDR2 is FYNNEI. The ends were cut back, 7 bases at V and 6 bases at J, with 12 bases in the middle. This CDR3 has 13 residues. CDR3 in amino acids: CASKEGDPGELFF. For the CDR3, the DNA is TGTGCCAGCAAAGAGGGGGATCCCGGGGAGCTGTTTTTT.

The chain joins TRBV5-1 to TRBJ2-1, with 10 bases lining up with TRBD2. Germline loops: CDR1 SGHRS, CDR2 YFSETQ. The CDR3 extends over 18 amino acids. The trim removed 0 bases at V and 3 bases at J, leaving 9 bases unmatched. The CDR3 is CASSLESSGGGFYNEQFF. CDR3 sequence (DNA): TGCGCCAGCAGCTTGGAGTCTAGCGGGGGTGGTTTCTACAATGAGCAGTTCTTC.

The V call is TRBV5-4, the J call TRBJ1-2; TRBD1 aligns across 11 bases. In germline, CDR1 is SGHNT, CDR2 YYREEE (reference sequence). The ends lost 5 bases at V and 6 bases at J; junction bases unmatched: 12. This CDR3 is 16 amino acids long. In nucleotides, the CDR3 is TGTGCCAGCAGAGATGCCGGGACAGGGGGAAGAGATGGCTACACCTTC. It yields the protein CASRDAGTGGRDGYTF. Together with reference TRBV5-4 and TRBJ1-2, the CDR3 gives the full variable domain: ETGVTQSPTHLIKTRGQQVTLRCSSQSGHNTVSWYQQALGQGPQFIFQYYREEENGRGNFPPRFSGLQFPNYSSELNVNALELDDSALYLCASRDAGTGGRDGYTFGSGTRLTVV.

In its sample, this clone was seen a few times. The chain recombines TRBV2 with TRBJ1-1; D may be TRBD1 (5 bases). This CDR3 is built from 16 residues. V was trimmed by 5 bases and J by 1 base, leaving 17 bases between them. Germline loops: CDR1 SNHLY, CDR2 FYNNEI. This chain's CDR3 is CASSSPGTGENTEAFF. The CDR3 DNA is TGTGCCAGCAGTTCCCCAGGGACGGGGGAGAACACTGAAGCTTTCTTT.